The present TCR beta chain was sequenced within a study of human T cells and chemical hapten exposure. Whole-study context: Small pooled library volume differences chiefly drove per-sample TCR yield variation.

Indicated time point: pre-sensitization, week 0. Treatment in this sample: therapeutic diphenylcyclopropenone sensitization with weekly scalp DPC. TCRdb itself ran the RACE reads through MiXCR, one entry per CDR3 protein. The table has 180,000 or so distinct CDR3 sequences, nearly 30% seen once. The V end lost 0 bases, the J end lost 1 base, and 10 bases lay between the germline ends. Germline values: CDR1 SGHTA, CDR2 FQGNSA. This CDR3 region has 15 residues. The sample consisted of whole blood, taken in connection with sensitization to the hapten diphenylcyclopropenone (DPC). This sequence joins TRBV7-2 and TRBJ2-7; D gene unclear. The source of this sequence is a woman in her twenties or thirties with alopecia areata. Some clones in this sample may be carry-over from other donors' samples. Written as DNA, the CDR3 is TGTGCCAGCAGCTTAGCACCTGGATCGTCCTACGAGCAGTACTTC. It codes for CASSLAPGSSYEQYF.